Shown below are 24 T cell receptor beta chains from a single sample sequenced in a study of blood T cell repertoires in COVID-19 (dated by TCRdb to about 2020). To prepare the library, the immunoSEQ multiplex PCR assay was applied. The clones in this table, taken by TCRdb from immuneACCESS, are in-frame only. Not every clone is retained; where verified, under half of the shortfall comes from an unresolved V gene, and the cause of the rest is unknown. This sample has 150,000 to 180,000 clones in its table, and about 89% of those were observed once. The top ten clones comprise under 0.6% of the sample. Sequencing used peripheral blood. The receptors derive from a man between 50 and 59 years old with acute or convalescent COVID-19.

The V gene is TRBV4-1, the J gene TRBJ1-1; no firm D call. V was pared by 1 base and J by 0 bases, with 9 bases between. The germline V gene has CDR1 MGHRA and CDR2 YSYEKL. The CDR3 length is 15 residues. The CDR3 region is CASSQVGIMNTEAFF. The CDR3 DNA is TGCGCCAGCAGCCAAGTCGGGATTATGAACACTGAAGCTTTCTTT.

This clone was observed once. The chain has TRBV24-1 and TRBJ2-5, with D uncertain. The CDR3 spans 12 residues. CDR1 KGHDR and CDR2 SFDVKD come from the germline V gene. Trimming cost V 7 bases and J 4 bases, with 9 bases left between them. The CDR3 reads CATRSNTETQYF. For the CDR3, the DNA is TGTGCCACCAGAAGTAACACAGAGACCCAGTACTTC.

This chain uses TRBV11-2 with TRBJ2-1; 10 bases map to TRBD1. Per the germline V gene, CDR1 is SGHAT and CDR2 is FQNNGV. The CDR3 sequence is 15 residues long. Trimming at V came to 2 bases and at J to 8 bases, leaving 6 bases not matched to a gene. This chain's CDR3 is CASSLIGTGADEQFF. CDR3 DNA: TGTGCCAGCAGCTTAATCGGGACAGGGGCCGATGAGCAGTTCTTC.

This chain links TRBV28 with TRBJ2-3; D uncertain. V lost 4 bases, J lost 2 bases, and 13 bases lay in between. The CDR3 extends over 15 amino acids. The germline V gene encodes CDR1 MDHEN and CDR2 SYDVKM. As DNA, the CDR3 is TGTGCCAGCAGTTCTAAATGGCGGTACACAGATACGCAGTATTTT. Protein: CASSSKWRYTDTQYF.

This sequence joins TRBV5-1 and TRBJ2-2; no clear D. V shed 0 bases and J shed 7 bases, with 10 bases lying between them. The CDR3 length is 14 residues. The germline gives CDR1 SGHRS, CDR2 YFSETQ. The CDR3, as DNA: TGCGCCAGCAGCTTGGAGGTGGGCCGCGGGGAGCTGTTTTTT. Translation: CASSLEVGRGELFF.

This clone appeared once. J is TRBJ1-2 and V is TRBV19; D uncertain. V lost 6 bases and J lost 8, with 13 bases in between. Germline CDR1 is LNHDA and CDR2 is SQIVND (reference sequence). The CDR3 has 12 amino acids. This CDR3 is CASRREREGYTF. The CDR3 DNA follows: TGTGCCAGTAGGAGGGAGCGTGAGGGCTACACCTTC.

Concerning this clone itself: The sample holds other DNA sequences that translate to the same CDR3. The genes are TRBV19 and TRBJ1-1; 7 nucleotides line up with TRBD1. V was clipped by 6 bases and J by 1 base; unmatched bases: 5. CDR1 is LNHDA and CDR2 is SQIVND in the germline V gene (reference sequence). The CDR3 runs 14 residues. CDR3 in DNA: TGTGCCAGTAGCTTACAGGGGAGGAACACTGAAGCTTTCTTT. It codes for CASSLQGRNTEAFF. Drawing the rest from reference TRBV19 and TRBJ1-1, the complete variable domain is DGGITQSPKYLFRKEGQNVTLSCEQNLNHDAMYWYRQDPGQGLRLIYYSQIVNDFQKGDIAEGYSVSREKKESFPLTVTSAQKNPTAFYLCASSLQGRNTEAFFGQGTRLTVV.

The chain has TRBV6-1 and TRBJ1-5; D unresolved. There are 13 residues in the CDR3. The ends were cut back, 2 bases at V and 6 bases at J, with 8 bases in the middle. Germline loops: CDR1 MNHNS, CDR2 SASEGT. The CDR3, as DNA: TGTGCCAGCAGTGAAAATTTCGGTCAGCCCCAGCATTTT. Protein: CASSENFGQPQHF.

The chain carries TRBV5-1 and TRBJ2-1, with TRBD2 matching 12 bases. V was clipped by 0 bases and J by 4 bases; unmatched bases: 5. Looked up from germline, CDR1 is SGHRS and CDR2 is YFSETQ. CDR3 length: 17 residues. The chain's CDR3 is CASSLVPSGRVYNEQFF. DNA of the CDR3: TGCGCCAGCAGCTTGGTCCCTAGCGGGAGGGTTTACAATGAGCAGTTCTTC. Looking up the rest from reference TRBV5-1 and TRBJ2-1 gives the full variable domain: KAGVTQTPRYLIKTRGQQVTLSCSPISGHRSVSWYQQTPGQGLQFLFEYFSETQRNKGNFPGRFSGRQFSNSRSEMNVSTLELGDSALYLCASSLVPSGRVYNEQFFGPGTRLTVL.

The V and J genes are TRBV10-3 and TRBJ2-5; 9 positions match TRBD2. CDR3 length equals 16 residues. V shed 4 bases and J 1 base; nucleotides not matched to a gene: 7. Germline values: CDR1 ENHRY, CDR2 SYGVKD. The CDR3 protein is CAISARQGLAQETQYF. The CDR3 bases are TGTGCCATCAGTGCCCGCCAGGGACTAGCCCAAGAGACCCAGTACTTC.

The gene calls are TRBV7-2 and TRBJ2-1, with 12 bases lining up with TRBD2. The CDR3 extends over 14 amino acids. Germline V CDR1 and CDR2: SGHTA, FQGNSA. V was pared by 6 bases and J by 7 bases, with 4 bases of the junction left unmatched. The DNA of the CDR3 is TGTGCCAGCAGTTTGCTAGCGGGGGGGAATGAGCAGTTCTTC. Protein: CASSLLAGGNEQFF.

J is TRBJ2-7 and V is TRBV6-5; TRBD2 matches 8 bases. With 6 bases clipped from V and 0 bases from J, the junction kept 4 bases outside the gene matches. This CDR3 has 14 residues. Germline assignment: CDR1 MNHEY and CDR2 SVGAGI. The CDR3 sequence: CASRTLADSYEQYF. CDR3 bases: TGTGCCAGCAGAACACTAGCGGACTCCTACGAGCAGTACTTC.

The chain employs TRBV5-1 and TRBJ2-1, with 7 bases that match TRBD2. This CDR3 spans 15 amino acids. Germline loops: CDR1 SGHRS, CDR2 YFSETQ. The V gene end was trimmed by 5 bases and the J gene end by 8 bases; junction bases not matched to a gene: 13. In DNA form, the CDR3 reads TGCGCCAGCAGAGAGCGGGGAACACCCCTCGATGAGCAGTTCTTC. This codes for CASRERGTPLDEQFF.

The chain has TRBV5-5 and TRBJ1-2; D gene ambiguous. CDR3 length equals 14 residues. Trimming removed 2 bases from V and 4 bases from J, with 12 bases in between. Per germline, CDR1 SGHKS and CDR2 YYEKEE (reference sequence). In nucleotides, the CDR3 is TGTGCCAGCAGCTTTGCTCCCGGGAGCTATGGCTACACCTTC. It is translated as CASSFAPGSYGYTF.

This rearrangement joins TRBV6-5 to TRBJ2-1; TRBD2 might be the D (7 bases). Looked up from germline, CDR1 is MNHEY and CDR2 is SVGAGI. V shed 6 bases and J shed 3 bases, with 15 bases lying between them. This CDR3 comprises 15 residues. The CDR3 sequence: CASSGGQRYYNEQFF. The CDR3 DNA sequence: TGTGCCAGCAGCGGGGGGCAGAGGTACTACAATGAGCAGTTCTTC.

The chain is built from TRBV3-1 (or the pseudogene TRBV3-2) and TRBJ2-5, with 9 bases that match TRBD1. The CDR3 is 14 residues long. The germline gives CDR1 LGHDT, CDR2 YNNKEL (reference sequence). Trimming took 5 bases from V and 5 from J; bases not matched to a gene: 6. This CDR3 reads CASSVRDREETQYF. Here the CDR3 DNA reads TGTGCCAGCAGCGTCCGGGACAGGGAGGAGACCCAGTACTTC.

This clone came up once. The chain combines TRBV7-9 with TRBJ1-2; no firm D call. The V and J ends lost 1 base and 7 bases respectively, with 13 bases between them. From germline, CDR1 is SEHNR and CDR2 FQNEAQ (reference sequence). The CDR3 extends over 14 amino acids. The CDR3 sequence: CASSLGLAGFGYTF. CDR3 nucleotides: TGTGCCAGCAGCTTAGGCCTGGCCGGGTTTGGCTACACCTTC.

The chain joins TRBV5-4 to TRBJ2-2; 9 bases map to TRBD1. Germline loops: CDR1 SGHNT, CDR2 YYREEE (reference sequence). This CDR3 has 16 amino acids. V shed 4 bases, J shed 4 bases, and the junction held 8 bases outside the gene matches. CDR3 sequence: CASSPGTGRGTGELFF. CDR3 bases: TGTGCCAGCAGCCCTGGGACAGGGCGCGGCACCGGGGAGCTGTTTTTT.

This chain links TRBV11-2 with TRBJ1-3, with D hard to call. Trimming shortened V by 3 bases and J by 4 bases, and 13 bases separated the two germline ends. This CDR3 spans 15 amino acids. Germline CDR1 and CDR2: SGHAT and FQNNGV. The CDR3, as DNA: TGTGCCAGCAGCTTTAGCCGACGGGGAGGAAACACCATATATTTT. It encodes CASSFSRRGGNTIYF.

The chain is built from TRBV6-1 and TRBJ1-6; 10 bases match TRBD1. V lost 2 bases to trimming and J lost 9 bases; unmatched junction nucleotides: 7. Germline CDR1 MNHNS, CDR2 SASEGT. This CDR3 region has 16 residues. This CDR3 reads CASSESGTGDISPLHF. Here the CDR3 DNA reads TGTGCCAGCAGTGAAAGTGGGACAGGGGATATTTCACCCCTCCACTTT.

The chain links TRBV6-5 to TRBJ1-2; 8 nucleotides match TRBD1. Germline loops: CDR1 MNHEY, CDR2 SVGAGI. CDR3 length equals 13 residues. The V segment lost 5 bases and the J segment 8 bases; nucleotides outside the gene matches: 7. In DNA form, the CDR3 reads TGTGCCAGCAGTAACAGGGGGGTAGAGGGCTACACCTTC. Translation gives CASSNRGVEGYTF.

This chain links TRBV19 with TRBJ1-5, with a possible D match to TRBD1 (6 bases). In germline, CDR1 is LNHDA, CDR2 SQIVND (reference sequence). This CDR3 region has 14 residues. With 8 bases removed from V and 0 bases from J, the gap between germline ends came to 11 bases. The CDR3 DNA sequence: TGTGCCAGTGTACAGGGATATAGCAATCAGCCCCAGCATTTT. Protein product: CASVQGYSNQPQHF.

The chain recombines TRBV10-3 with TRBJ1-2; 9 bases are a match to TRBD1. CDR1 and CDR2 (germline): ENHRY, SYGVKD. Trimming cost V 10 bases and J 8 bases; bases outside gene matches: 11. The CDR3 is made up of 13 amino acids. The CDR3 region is CANSPGQGRGYTF. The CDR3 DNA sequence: TGTGCCAACTCGCCGGGACAGGGTCGCGGCTACACCTTC.

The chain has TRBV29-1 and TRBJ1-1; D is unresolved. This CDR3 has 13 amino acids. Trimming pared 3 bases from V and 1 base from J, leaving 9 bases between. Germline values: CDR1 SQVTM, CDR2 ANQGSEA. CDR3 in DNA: TGCAGCGTTGATCGCCAGGAGAACACTGAAGCTTTCTTT. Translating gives CSVDRQENTEAFF.